What follows are 28 T cell receptor beta chains derived from one specimen sequenced in a study of T cells in Graves' hyperthyroidism and ophthalmopathy. TCR beta CDR3 region amplification was performed from RNA transcripts. HTBI primers drove first-round RT-PCR of the TCR CDR3. One entry per CDR3 protein, called by TCRdb with MiXCR from the multiplex PCR reads. The table records about 640,000 distinct CDR3 sequences, roughly 20% of them present only once. The source material was blood. The receptors stem from a man aged 25 to 40 with Graves' ophthalmopathy.

This clonotype showed up many times. This chain links TRBV28 with TRBJ1-2; D remains ambiguous. This CDR3 is 15 amino acids long. Germline loops: CDR1 MDHEN, CDR2 SYDVKM. The V end was cut by 5 bases, the J end by 2 bases, with 15 bases between. The CDR3 protein is CASSPAEGRNYGYTF. The CDR3, as DNA: TGTGCCAGCAGTCCCGCGGAGGGCAGGAACTATGGCTACACCTTC.

The chain uses TRBV13 and TRBJ1-1, with a possible D match to TRBD1 (6 bases). CDR3 length: 14 residues. CDR1 is PRHDT and CDR2 is FYEKMQ in the germline V gene (reference sequence). V was cut by 4 bases and J by 1 base, with 10 bases left in between. CDR3 region: CASSSGHQNTEAFF. The CDR3 DNA reads TGTGCCAGCAGCTCGGGACACCAGAACACTGAAGCTTTCTTT. The full variable domain, its missing parts supplied by reference TRBV13 and TRBJ1-1, is AAGVIQSPRHLIKEKRETATLKCYPIPRHDTVYWYQQGPGQDPQFLISFYEKMQSDKGSIPDRFSAQQFSDYHSELNMSSLELGDSALYFCASSSGHQNTEAFFGQGTRLTVV.

This clonotype has a count of ten or more. The chain uses TRBV2 and TRBJ1-2; no clear D gene. From germline, CDR1 is SNHLY and CDR2 FYNNEI. This CDR3 spans 14 amino acids. V lost 1 base, J lost 2 bases, and 8 bases lay in between. The CDR3 nucleotides are TGTGCCAGCAGTGAAGAGAAGGGAAACTATGGCTACACCTTC. Amino acids: CASSEEKGNYGYTF.

This chain connects TRBV28 to TRBJ1-4; no firm D call. Germline CDR1 MDHEN, CDR2 SYDVKM. With 10 bases removed from V and 1 base from J, the gap between germline ends came to 7 bases. CDR3 length: 12 residues. In DNA form, the CDR3 reads TGTGCCATCCGGGGAACTAATGAAAAACTGTTTTTT. Translation gives CAIRGTNEKLFF.

The chain joins TRBV6-1 to TRBJ2-1, with 9 bases lining up with TRBD2. The CDR3 has 16 residues. V lost 7 bases, J lost 0 bases, and 7 bases stayed unmatched. Germline V gene lookup returns CDR1 MNHNS and CDR2 SASEGT. The CDR3 is CASTSSGKSSYNEQFF. CDR3 nucleotides: TGTGCCAGCACCTCTAGCGGGAAGAGCTCCTACAATGAGCAGTTCTTC.

This clonotype was observed many times. The CDR3 DNA reads TGTGCCAGCAGTCCCGGTCGCGGGGCCTACGAGCAGTACTTC. Residues: CASSPGRGAYEQYF. This chain links TRBV6-1 with TRBJ2-7; possibly TRBD2 for D (6 bases). The CDR3 spans 14 residues. V was cut by 5 bases and J by 2 bases, with 13 bases left in between. Germline CDR1 and CDR2: MNHNS and SASEGT.

The rearrangement joins TRBV19 to TRBJ1-1; D gene ambiguous. Germline CDR1 LNHDA, CDR2 SQIVND (reference sequence). V lost 4 bases and J 0 bases, leaving 9 bases between the germline ends. CDR3 length: 14 residues. The CDR3 is CASSTRILNTEAFF. CDR3 coding DNA: TGTGCCAGTAGTACCCGTATATTGAACACTGAAGCTTTCTTT.

This clonotype was observed at least ten times. The CDR3 loop reads CASSLRGTPKEQFF. The CDR3, as DNA: TGTGCCAGCAGCTTAAGAGGGACCCCGAAGGAGCAGTTCTTC. The chain employs TRBV13 and TRBJ2-1; the D gene could be TRBD1 or TRBD2 (5 bases each). In germline, CDR1 is PRHDT, CDR2 FYEKMQ (reference sequence). CDR3 size: 14 residues. V shed 2 bases and J shed 10 bases, with 15 bases lying between them.

The chain combines TRBV12-3 or TRBV12-4 with TRBJ2-5; D gene uncertain. Trimming left V 5 bases short and J 1 base short, with 14 bases between. The CDR3 runs 15 residues. The CDR3 protein is CASSRTTGGQETQYF. CDR3 nucleotides: TGTGCCAGCAGTCGGACGACTGGCGGCCAAGAGACCCAGTACTTC.

This clonotype was recorded a few times. The chain couples TRBV18 to TRBJ1-1; 7 positions agree with TRBD1. CDR3 size: 16 residues. With 1 base clipped from V and 2 bases from J, the junction kept 7 bases outside the gene matches. Germline V lookup: CDR1 KGHSH, CDR2 LQKENI. This CDR3 reads CASSPRLGTENTEAFF. The CDR3 nucleotides read TGTGCCAGCTCACCACGTCTCGGGACAGAAAACACTGAAGCTTTCTTT. Variable domain in full (rest from reference TRBV18 and TRBJ1-1): NAGVMQNPRHLVRRRGQEARLRCSPMKGHSHVYWYRQLPEEGLKFMVYLQKENIIDESGMPKERFSAEFPKEGPSILRIQQVVRGDSAAYFCASSPRLGTENTEAFFGQGTRLTVV.

V is TRBV28 and J is TRBJ2-3, with unresolved D. Trimming pared 6 bases from V and 1 base from J, leaving 11 bases between. The CDR3 runs to 14 residues. Germline V CDR1 and CDR2: MDHEN, SYDVKM. The CDR3 reads CASSKPGRTDTQYF. DNA for the CDR3: TGTGCCAGCAGCAAACCAGGCCGCACAGATACGCAGTATTTT.

This clonotype was detected ten times or more. The J gene is TRBJ2-1, the V gene TRBV28; 11 bases are shared with TRBD2. The CDR3 spans 15 residues. The germline V gene has CDR1 MDHEN and CDR2 SYDVKM. Trimming removed 3 bases from V and 14 bases from J; junction bases left unmatched: 12. The CDR3 loop is CASSFRLLAGVGEFF. DNA of the CDR3: TGTGCCAGCAGTTTCAGGCTACTAGCGGGAGTAGGGGAGTTCTTC.

The V and J genes are TRBV29-1 and TRBJ1-2; TRBD1 matches 8 bases. V shed 5 bases, J shed 2 bases, and the junction held 7 bases outside the gene matches. The CDR3 consists of 14 residues. The germline V gene has CDR1 SQVTM and CDR2 ANQGSEA. This chain's CDR3 is CSVIRQGQNYGYTF. The CDR3 DNA follows: TGCAGCGTTATTAGACAGGGGCAAAACTATGGCTACACCTTC.

This clonotype was seen repeatedly, ten times or more. As DNA, the CDR3 is TGTGCCAGCAGCGGAGGCAATGCAGGCACAGATACGCAGTATTTT. Amino acids: CASSGGNAGTDTQYF. The J gene is TRBJ2-3, the V gene TRBV11-2; tentative D call: TRBD2 (5 bases). V lost 5 bases and J 1 base, leaving 13 bases between the germline ends. This CDR3 has 15 amino acids. In germline, CDR1 is SGHAT, CDR2 FQNNGV.

The chain has TRBV3-1 and TRBJ2-7; D is ambiguous. V gave up 0 bases and J gave up 6 bases, with 6 bases separating them. The CDR3 loop spans 12 amino acids. Germline V gene data show CDR1 as LGHDT and CDR2 as YNNKEL (reference sequence). The chain's CDR3 is CASSQERFEQYF. The CDR3, as DNA: TGTGCCAGCAGCCAAGAGCGGTTCGAGCAGTACTTC.

This clonotype came up a few times. The chain is built from TRBV5-1 and TRBJ1-2; TRBD1 is a possible D gene (5 bases). CDR1 SGHRS and CDR2 YFSETQ come from the germline V gene. V lost 4 bases to trimming and J lost 4 bases, with 20 bases between them. The CDR3 loop spans 16 amino acids. CDR3 DNA sequence: TGCGCCAGCAGCCCCGACTTGGGGGGGAGCGGCTATGGCTACACCTTC. It encodes CASSPDLGGSGYGYTF.

The gene calls are TRBV24-1 and TRBJ2-1; 8 nucleotides match TRBD2. Looked up from germline, CDR1 is KGHDR and CDR2 is SFDVKD. The CDR3 consists of 16 residues. With V trimmed by 4 bases and J by 4 bases, 8 bases remained unmatched. The CDR3 protein is CATSDSSGSLYNEQFF. CDR3 DNA sequence: TGTGCCACCAGTGACTCCAGCGGGAGTCTTTACAATGAGCAGTTCTTC.

In this sample, this clonotype turned up many times. The chain joins TRBV12-3 or TRBV12-4 to TRBJ2-7, with 11 bases fitting TRBD1. The CDR3 length is 16 residues. V lost 4 bases, J lost 5 bases, and 10 bases stayed unmatched. CDR3: CASSSGQGARSNEQYF. Written as DNA, the CDR3 is TGTGCCAGCAGTTCCGGACAGGGGGCCCGGAGCAACGAGCAGTACTTC.

This clonotype has only a few counts. J is TRBJ2-5 and V is TRBV5-5; D uncertain. This CDR3 is 13 amino acids long. Trimming took 2 bases from V and 0 from J, leaving 5 bases between them. Germline CDR1 is SGHKS and CDR2 is YYEKEE (reference sequence). The CDR3 loop is CASSFSHQETQYF. As DNA, the CDR3 is TGTGCCAGCAGCTTTTCGCACCAAGAGACCCAGTACTTC.

This clonotype turned up a few times. CDR3 nucleotide sequence: TGCAGTGCGAAGACAGGGGGCTCTGAAGCTTTCTTT. Residues: CSAKTGGSEAFF. The rearrangement links TRBV20-1 to TRBJ1-1; 10 nucleotides match TRBD1. The CDR3 is made up of 12 amino acids. V lost 6 bases and J lost 6; bases outside the gene matches: 4. The V gene's germline CDR1 is DFQATT and CDR2 SNEGSKA (reference sequence).

This clonotype has a handful of counts. CDR3 bases: TGTGCCAGCAGTATACTACCGGGACTGCGGCTCTACGAGCAGTACTTC. Its translation: CASSILPGLRLYEQYF. The chain couples TRBV6-2 or TRBV6-3 to TRBJ2-7, with TRBD2 as a possible D gene (6 bases). From germline, CDR1 is MNHEY and CDR2 SVGEGT. The CDR3 has 16 residues. V lost 5 bases, J lost 3 bases, and 20 bases lay in between.

Concerning this clonotype itself: Being one base from a much bigger clone, this may be a read error. The gene calls are TRBV2 and TRBJ1-1, with D tentatively TRBD1 (6 bases). V was cut by 7 bases and J by 0 bases, with 12 bases left in between. CDR3 length equals 14 residues. Germline V CDR1 and CDR2: SNHLY, FYNNEI. The CDR3 protein is CASTNRDMNTEAFF. In DNA, the CDR3 is TGTGCCAGCACAAACAGGGATATGAACACTGAAGCTTTCTTT.

The chain couples TRBV4-3 to TRBJ2-5, with a possible D match to TRBD1 (5 bases). Germline CDR1 LGHNA, CDR2 YSLEER. Trimming pared 0 bases from V and 2 bases from J, leaving 10 bases between. The CDR3 consists of 15 residues. The CDR3 region is CASSQDFDSQETQYF. The CDR3 DNA sequence: TGCGCCAGCAGCCAAGATTTTGACAGTCAAGAGACCCAGTACTTC.

This clonotype turned up a few times. The chain recombines TRBV4-1 with TRBJ2-7, with a possible D match to TRBD1 (6 bases). This CDR3 contains 15 residues. Trimming removed 2 bases at V and 2 bases at J, with 13 bases between. Germline V gene data show CDR1 as MGHRA and CDR2 as YSYEKL. The CDR3, as DNA: TGCGCCAGCAGCCAAACAGGGAAAGCCCCCTACGAGCAGTACTTC. Residues: CASSQTGKAPYEQYF.

The chain recombines TRBV27 with TRBJ2-1; 9 positions agree with TRBD2. J was trimmed by 5 bases and V by 7 bases; bases with no gene match: 12. Germline V gives CDR1 MNHEY, CDR2 SMNVEV (reference sequence). The CDR3 loop spans 16 amino acids. The CDR3 spells CASTTLMGLAHNEQFF. Here the CDR3 DNA reads TGTGCCAGCACCACACTTATGGGACTAGCTCACAATGAGCAGTTCTTC.

With regard to this clonotype: A much larger clone lies a single base off, so this may be a read error. The chain couples TRBV27 to TRBJ2-1; 12 nucleotides match TRBD2. The CDR3 extends over 14 amino acids. CDR1 and CDR2 from the germline V gene are MNHEY and SMNVEV (reference sequence). CDR3 protein: CSSNLAGGSNEQFF. CDR3 in DNA: TGTTCCAGCAACCTAGCGGGAGGGAGCAATGAGCAGTTCTTC.

As regards this clonotype: Its ends do not fully match the called genes, so a read error is possible. This chain connects TRBV10-3 to TRBJ2-7; 7 bases align to TRBD2. This CDR3 contains 13 residues. Germline loops: CDR1 ENHRY, CDR2 SYGVKD. CDR3 sequence (DNA): TGTGCCATCAGTGTCGGGAGGTCCTACGGGCAGTACTTC. Protein: CAISVGRSYGQYF.

This clonotype was seen ten or more times. This sequence joins TRBV12-3 or TRBV12-4 and TRBJ1-6; D is ambiguous. The CDR3 totals 12 residues. V lost 7 bases, J lost 7 bases, and 8 bases lay in between. The CDR3 coding sequence is TGTGCCAGCACCCCAGGAAATTCACCCCTCCACTTT. Translated, it gives CASTPGNSPLHF.